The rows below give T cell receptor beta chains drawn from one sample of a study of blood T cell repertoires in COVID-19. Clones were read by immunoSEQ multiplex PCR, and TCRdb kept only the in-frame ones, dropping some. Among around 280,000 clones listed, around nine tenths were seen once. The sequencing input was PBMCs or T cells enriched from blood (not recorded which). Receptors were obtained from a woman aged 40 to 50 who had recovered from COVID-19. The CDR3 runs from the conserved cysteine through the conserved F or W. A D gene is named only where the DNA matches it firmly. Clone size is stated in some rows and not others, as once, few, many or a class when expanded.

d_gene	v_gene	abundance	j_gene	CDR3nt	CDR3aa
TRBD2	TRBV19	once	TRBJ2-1	TGTGCCAGTAGTATAGATGGAAGCGGGAGTATATATGAGCAGTTCTTC	CASSIDGSGSIYEQFF
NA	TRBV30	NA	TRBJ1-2	TGTGCCTCCGTACATTTCAGGGGATCAGGCTATGGCTACACCTTC	CASVHFRGSGYGYTF
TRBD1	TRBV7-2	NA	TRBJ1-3	TGTGCCAGCAGCTTATATGGGCAGGGGGCGGTTGGAAACACCATATATTTT	CASSLYGQGAVGNTIYF
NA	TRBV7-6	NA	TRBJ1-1	TGTGCCAGCACTGCCCTGCGGGGCACTGAAGCTTTCTTT	CASTALRGTEAFF
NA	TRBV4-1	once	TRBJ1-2	TGCGCCAGCAGCCAAGAACCCCCATTTGGGGGGAGTGACTATGGCTACACCTTC	CASSQEPPFGGSDYGYTF
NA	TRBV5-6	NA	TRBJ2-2	TGTGCCAGCCAGGGCCCCGACACCGGGGAGCTGTTTTTT	CASQGPDTGELFF
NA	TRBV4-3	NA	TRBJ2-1	TGCGCCAGCAGCCAAGCTTGGACTTCAACCTACAATGAGCAGTTCTTC	CASSQAWTSTYNEQFF
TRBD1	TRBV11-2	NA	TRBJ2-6	TGTGCCAGCAGCTCCTCCGGGACAGGGCTCTCTGGGGCCAACGTCCTGACTTTC	CASSSSGTGLSGANVLTF
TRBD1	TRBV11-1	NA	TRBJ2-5	TGTGCCTCGGGACAGCAAGAGACCCAGTACTTC	CASGQQETQYF
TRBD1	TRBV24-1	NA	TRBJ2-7	TGTGCCACCAGTGGACAGGGCTCCTACGAGCAGTACTTC	CATSGQGSYEQYF
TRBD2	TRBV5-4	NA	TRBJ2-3	TGTGCCAGCAGCCGGACTAGCGGGGTACGAACAGATACGCAGTATTTT	CASSRTSGVRTDTQYF
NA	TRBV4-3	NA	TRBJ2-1	TGCGCCAGCAGCCAAGAGTATACAGGCCGCGGGCAGTTCTTC	CASSQEYTGRGQFF
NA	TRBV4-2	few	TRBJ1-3	TGTGCCAGCAGCCAAGACCCCCTCTCTGGAAACACCATATATTTT	CASSQDPLSGNTIYF
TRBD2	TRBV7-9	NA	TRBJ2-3	TGTGCCAGCAGCTCAAGGACTAGCGGGGTTAGCACAGATACGCAGTATTTT	CASSSRTSGVSTDTQYF
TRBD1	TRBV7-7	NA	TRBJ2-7	TGTGCTAGCAGCCCAGGGGGAGCAGGTACCGACGAGCAGTACTTC	CASSPGGAGTDEQYF
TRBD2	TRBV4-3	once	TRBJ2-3	TGCGCCAGCAGTAAGGGACTAGCGGGAGAAGATACGCAGTATTTT	CASSKGLAGEDTQYF
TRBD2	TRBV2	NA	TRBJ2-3	TGTGCCAGCAGTGACACTAGCGGGAGGACTAGCACAGATACGCAGTATTTT	CASSDTSGRTSTDTQYF
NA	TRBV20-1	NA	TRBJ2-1	TGCAGTGCTCCCCAGTACAATGAGCAGTTCTTC	CSAPQYNEQFF
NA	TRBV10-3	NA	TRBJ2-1	TGTGCCATCAGTGAGTGGGGGGTCGGAGAGCAGTTCTTC	CAISEWGVGEQFF
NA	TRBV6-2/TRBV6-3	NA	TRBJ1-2	TGTGCCAGCAGTTGGGGGGTTAACTATGGCTACACCTTC	CASSWGVNYGYTF
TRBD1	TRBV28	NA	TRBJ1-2	TGTGCCAGCAGTCAGGGGGCATCCCCCTATGGCTACACCTTC	CASSQGASPYGYTF
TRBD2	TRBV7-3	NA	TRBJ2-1	TGTGCCAGCAGCTCCGTAGGACTAGCGGGAGGTTCCTACAATGAGCAGTTCTTC	CASSSVGLAGGSYNEQFF
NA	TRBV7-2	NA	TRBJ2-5	TGTGCCAGCAGCCCAGGCCGGGGAGAGACCCAGTACTTC	CASSPGRGETQYF
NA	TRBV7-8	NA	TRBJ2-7	TGTGCCAGCAGCGGCGGGATTTCGCCCGACGAGCAGTACTTC	CASSGGISPDEQYF
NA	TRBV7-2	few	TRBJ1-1	TGTGCCAGCAGCTTACGCGGGGGGATCACTGAAGCTTTCTTT	CASSLRGGITEAFF
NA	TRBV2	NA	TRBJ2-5	TGTGCCAGCAGTGAAAATGCCCCGATCGCCCGGAGGGAGACCCAGTACTTC	CASSENAPIARRETQYF
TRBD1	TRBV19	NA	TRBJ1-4	TGTGCCCCGGGGACAGGGGGCCTTCGACGGGCTAATGAAAAACTGTTTTTT	CAPGTGGLRRANEKLFF
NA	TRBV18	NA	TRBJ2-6	TGTGCCAGCTCCCCAAGAGACTCTGGGGCCAACGTCCTGACTTTC	CASSPRDSGANVLTF
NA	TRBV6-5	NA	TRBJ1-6	TGTGCCAGCAGTTACGTACAGAAGAATTCACCCCTCCACTTT	CASSYVQKNSPLHF
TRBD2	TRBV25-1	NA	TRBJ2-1	TGTGCCAGCAGTGACCCAGCGGGAGGAGTAGATGAGCAGTTCTTC	CASSDPAGGVDEQFF
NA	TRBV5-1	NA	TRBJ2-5	TGCGCCAGCAGCTTGTCCGGGAGAGCGCCAGAGACCCAGTACTTC	CASSLSGRAPETQYF
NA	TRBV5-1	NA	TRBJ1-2	TGCGCCAGCAGCAACGAACGGGGGGTGAGAGGCTACACCTTC	CASSNERGVRGYTF
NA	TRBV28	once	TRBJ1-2	TGTGCCAGCAGTTCCTGGGGAAGGCCTTCAGGGGGCTACACCTTC	CASSSWGRPSGGYTF
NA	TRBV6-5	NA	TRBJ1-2	TGTGCCAGCAGTCTCGGACAGAGCTATGGCTACACCTTC	CASSLGQSYGYTF
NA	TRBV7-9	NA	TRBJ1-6	TGTGCCACAGGGCAAGGATATTTAAATAATTCACCCCTCCACTTT	CATGQGYLNNSPLHF
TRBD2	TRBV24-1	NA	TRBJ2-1	TGTGCCACCAGTGATTTGCCGGGGCGTGGCGGGAGTAACAATGAGCAGTTCTTC	CATSDLPGRGGSNNEQFF
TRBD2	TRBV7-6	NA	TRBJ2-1	TGTGCCAGCAGCTTACGGGAGGGGGGTAATGAGCAGTTCTTC	CASSLREGGNEQFF
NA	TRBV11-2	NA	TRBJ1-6	TGTGCCAGCAGGAAGCAGCAGGGTTCCTATAATTCACCCCTCCACTTT	CASRKQQGSYNSPLHF
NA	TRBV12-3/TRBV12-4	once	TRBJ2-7	TGTGCCAGCACCGTGCGGGAAGGCCCCGAGCAGTACTTC	CASTVREGPEQYF
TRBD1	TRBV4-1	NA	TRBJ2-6	TGCGCCAGCAGCCAAGAGGCCGGACAGGCGTCCTCTGGGGCCAACGTCCTGACTTTC	CASSQEAGQASSGANVLTF
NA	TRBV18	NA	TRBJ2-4	TGTGCCAGCTCACGCGGGGACAAAAACATTCAGTACTTC	CASSRGDKNIQYF